These 20 T cell receptor beta chains share one sample of origin, sequenced in a study of blood T cell repertoires in COVID-19 (dated by TCRdb to about 2020). Library prep was done by the immunoSEQ multiplex PCR assay. TCRdb took this table from immuneACCESS and kept in-frame rearrangements with V and J called. Such tables lack part of the clones; where checked against another copy, unresolved V genes explain under half of the gap, and the rest is unexplained. A total of about 170,000 clones appear in this sample, roughly 90% of them only once. Over 9.5% of the sample lies in the top ten. The sequencing input was peripheral blood. The receptors originated from a woman aged 60-75 years with COVID-19, enrolled during active disease.

The chain combines TRBV12-5 with TRBJ2-1, with D possibly TRBD2 on 6 matching bases. The CDR3 is 16 amino acids. Between the trimmed V and J ends, which lost 6 bases and 0 bases, there was a span of 15 bases. Germline V gene sequence: CDR1 LGHNT, CDR2 FRNRAP. The CDR3 loop reads CASGTATGSSYNEQFF. CDR3 DNA: TGTGCTAGTGGCACAGCAACCGGGAGCTCCTACAATGAGCAGTTCTTC. The entire variable domain, with the rest obtained from reference TRBV12-5 and TRBJ2-1, is as follows: DARVTQTPRHKVTEMGQEVTMRCQPILGHNTVFWYRQTMMQGLELLAYFRNRAPLDDSGMPKDRFSAEMPDATLATLKIQPSEPRDSAVYFCASGTATGSSYNEQFFGPGTRLTVL.

The table lists this clone with a few counts. V gene TRBV11-3 combines with J gene TRBJ2-7; 8 nucleotides line up with TRBD1. The CDR3 spans 18 residues. Germline V gives CDR1 SGHNT, CDR2 YENEEA. The junction had 17 bases not matched to a gene; V was cut back by 4 bases and J by 3 bases. As DNA, the CDR3 is TGTGCCAGCAGCTCCACGTTTCCGGGACAGGTTGATTACTACGAGCAGTACTTC. It codes for CASSSTFPGQVDYYEQYF.

This chain connects TRBV27 to TRBJ1-5; 8 nucleotides align to TRBD1. CDR3 size: 17 residues. Germline V CDR1 and CDR2: MNHEY, SMNVEV (reference sequence). The V segment lost 8 bases and the J segment 5 bases; nucleotides outside the gene matches: 17. CDR3 loop: CASAPGQAPLGDQPQHF. The DNA for the CDR3 is TGTGCCAGCGCTCCGGGACAGGCACCCTTGGGGGATCAGCCCCAGCATTTT.

The chain couples TRBV5-1 to TRBJ2-7; 7 positions agree with TRBD2. Trimming took 4 bases from V and 1 from J; bases not matched to a gene: 5. The germline CDR1 and CDR2 sequences are SGHRS and YFSETQ. The CDR3 consists of 14 residues. CDR3 sequence: CASSGGEASYEQYF. CDR3 bases: TGCGCCAGCAGCGGGGGGGAGGCGTCCTACGAGCAGTACTTC.

J is TRBJ1-2 and V is TRBV3-1 (or the pseudogene TRBV3-2); D not certain. The CDR3 has 15 amino acids. The V and J ends lost 0 bases and 5 bases respectively, with 13 bases between them. Germline values: CDR1 LGHDT, CDR2 YNNKEL (reference sequence). This chain's CDR3 is CASSQDIARIYGYTF. The CDR3, as DNA: TGTGCCAGCAGCCAAGATATAGCCAGAATATATGGCTACACCTTC.

CDR3 sequence: CASSFRGLDTQYF. The CDR3 bases are TGTGCCAGCAGTTTTCGGGGTCTCGATACGCAGTATTTT. This chain connects TRBV12-3 or TRBV12-4 to TRBJ2-3; possibly TRBD2 for D (5 bases). The CDR3 length is 13 residues. The ends were cut back, 3 bases at V and 6 bases at J, with 10 bases in the middle.

The gene calls are TRBV6-2 or TRBV6-3 and TRBJ1-6; 8 bases align to TRBD1. The V gene end was trimmed by 5 bases and the J gene end by 7 bases; junction bases not matched to a gene: 4. The CDR3 totals 14 residues. Looked up from germline, CDR1 is MNHEY and CDR2 is SVGEGT. CDR3 DNA: TGTGCCAGCAGTCGAGGACAGGGAAATTCACCCCTCCACTTT. Amino acids: CASSRGQGNSPLHF.

This chain connects TRBV12-5 to TRBJ2-7; a weak D match, TRBD1 (6 bases). The CDR3 extends over 15 amino acids. V shed 6 bases and J shed 2 bases, with 17 bases lying between them. Germline V gene lookup returns CDR1 LGHNT and CDR2 FRNRAP. The CDR3: CASGPDRTRTYEQYF. DNA of the CDR3: TGTGCTAGTGGACCAGACAGGACAAGGACCTACGAGCAGTACTTC.

The genes are TRBV7-9 and TRBJ1-6; D is ambiguous. CDR1 and CDR2 (germline): SEHNR, FQNEAQ (reference sequence). CDR3 length: 15 amino acids. Trimming removed 1 base at V and 0 bases at J, with 4 bases between. CDR3 region: CASSLDTSYNSPLHF. As DNA, the CDR3 is TGTGCCAGCAGCTTAGACACCTCCTATAATTCACCCCTCCACTTT. The complete variable domain, with remaining parts taken from reference TRBV7-9 and TRBJ1-6, reads DTGVSQNPRHKITKRGQNVTFRCDPISEHNRLYWYRQTLGQGPEFLTYFQNEAQLEKSRLLSDRFSAERPKGSFSTLEIQRTEQGDSAMYLCASSLDTSYNSPLHFGNGTRLTVT.

Details on this clone: Other DNA sequences of this sample code for an identical CDR3. The chain uses TRBV18 and TRBJ1-1, with 7 bases aligning to TRBD1. The CDR3 spans 13 residues. Germline V gene lookup returns CDR1 KGHSH and CDR2 LQKENI. V was clipped by 4 bases and J by 1 base; unmatched bases: 0. The chain's CDR3 is CASSRQGNTEAFF. In nucleotides, the CDR3 is TGTGCCAGCTCACGACAGGGGAACACTGAAGCTTTCTTT.

In this sample, this clone turned up once. The chain combines TRBV24-1 with TRBJ2-3; 7 bases are shared with TRBD1. The V gene end was trimmed by 4 bases and the J gene end by 2 bases; junction bases not matched to a gene: 8. CDR3 length equals 16 residues. The germline gives CDR1 KGHDR, CDR2 SFDVKD. This CDR3 is CATSEGSGQATDTQYF. In nucleotides, the CDR3 is TGTGCCACCAGTGAGGGAAGCGGACAGGCCACAGATACGCAGTATTTT.

The CDR3 reads CASSLEKDRGHGGYTF. The CDR3 DNA sequence: TGTGCCAGCAGCTTAGAAAAGGACAGGGGGCACGGGGGCTACACCTTC. The chain is built from TRBV11-3 and TRBJ1-2, with 11 bases identical to TRBD1. This CDR3 spans 16 amino acids. After removal of 0 bases from V and 8 bases from J, the junction contained 8 bases not matched to a gene. Germline lookup yields CDR1 SGHNT and CDR2 YENEEA. Supplemented by reference TRBV11-3 and TRBJ1-2, the full variable domain reads EAGVVQSPRYKIIEKKQPVAFWCNPISGHNTLYWYLQNLGQGPELLIRYENEEAVDDSQLPKDRFSAERLKGVDSTLKIQPAELGDSAVYLCASSLEKDRGHGGYTFGSGTRLTVV.

The chain uses TRBV28 and TRBJ1-1; the D is unclear. The CDR3 sequence is 16 residues long. CDR1 and CDR2 (germline): MDHEN, SYDVKM. The V and J ends lost 5 bases and 4 bases respectively, with 20 bases between them. The CDR3 here is CASSRPRGGMSTEAFF. The CDR3 DNA follows: TGTGCCAGCAGTCGGCCCCGGGGAGGGATGAGCACTGAAGCTTTCTTT.

As for this clone: At one of its ends the junction is not consistent with the germline gene, which may arise from a read error. The genes are TRBV7-7 and TRBJ2-1; D may be TRBD2 (6 bases). This CDR3 has 15 amino acids. CDR1 SSHAT and CDR2 FNYEAQ come from the germline V gene (reference sequence). The CDR3 coding sequence is TGTGCTAGCAGCTACAAGCGGGCACAATACAATGAGCAGTTCTTC. Its protein product is CASSYKRAQYNEQFF.

The V and J genes are TRBV9 and TRBJ1-2; a weak D match, TRBD1 (5 bases). Looked up from germline, CDR1 is SGDLS and CDR2 is YYNGEE. V gave up 0 bases and J gave up 4 bases, with 16 bases separating them. This CDR3 has 16 residues. The CDR3 bases are TGTGCCAGCAGCGTAGATTTCCCAGGGCGACCCTATGGCTACACCTTC. Translating it yields CASSVDFPGRPYGYTF.

The CDR3, as DNA: TGTGCCAGTAGTACAGGCTCCAAAAACATTCAGTACTTC. It translates to CASSTGSKNIQYF. V usage is TRBV19 and J usage is TRBJ2-4; D gene unclear. V lost 4 bases, J lost 2 bases, and 6 bases lay in between. The CDR3 extends over 13 amino acids. CDR1 is LNHDA and CDR2 is SQIVND in the germline V gene (reference sequence). The whole variable domain, filled in from reference TRBV19 and TRBJ2-4, reads DGGITQSPKYLFRKEGQNVTLSCEQNLNHDAMYWYRQDPGQGLRLIYYSQIVNDFQKGDIAEGYSVSREKKESFPLTVTSAQKNPTAFYLCASSTGSKNIQYFGAGTRLSVL.

The chain carries TRBV7-2 and TRBJ2-7, with 9 bases that match TRBD2. In germline, CDR1 is SGHTA, CDR2 FQGNSA. This CDR3 has 16 residues. V was clipped by 1 base and J by 2 bases; unmatched bases: 6. Here the CDR3 DNA reads TGTGCCAGCAGCTTAGGGCGACTAGCGGTGGCCTACGAGCAGTACTTC. Amino acid sequence: CASSLGRLAVAYEQYF. The full variable domain, in which reference TRBV7-2 and TRBJ2-7 provide the parts outside the CDR3, is GAGVSQSPSNKVTEKGKDVELRCDPISGHTALYWYRQSLGQGLEFLIYFQGNSAPDKSGLPSDRFSAERTGGSVSTLTIQRTQQEDSAVYLCASSLGRLAVAYEQYFGPGTRLTVT.

This chain uses TRBV12-3 or TRBV12-4 with TRBJ2-3, with D unclear. The CDR3 spans 13 residues. Trimming pared 3 bases from V and 3 bases from J, leaving 7 bases between. CDR3 sequence reads: CASSFLGTDTQYF. In DNA form, the CDR3 reads TGTGCCAGCAGTTTTCTAGGAACAGATACGCAGTATTTT.

The chain joins TRBV7-9 to TRBJ1-1, with unresolved D. The CDR3 spans 13 residues. Looked up from germline, CDR1 is SEHNR and CDR2 is FQNEAQ (reference sequence). Trimming removed 1 base at V and 4 bases at J, with 7 bases between. In DNA form, the CDR3 reads TGTGCCAGCAGCTTAGGAGGGTTCACTGAAGCTTTCTTT. This sequence encodes CASSLGGFTEAFF. The full variable domain, in which reference TRBV7-9 and TRBJ1-1 provide the parts outside the CDR3, is DTGVSQNPRHKITKRGQNVTFRCDPISEHNRLYWYRQTLGQGPEFLTYFQNEAQLEKSRLLSDRFSAERPKGSFSTLEIQRTEQGDSAMYLCASSLGGFTEAFFGQGTRLTVV.

The rearrangement uses TRBV18 and TRBJ1-2, with 8 nucleotides matching TRBD1. CDR3 size: 18 residues. The germline CDR1 and CDR2 sequences are KGHSH and LQKENI. The junction had 12 bases not matched to a gene; V was cut back by 2 bases and J by 1 base. CDR3 coding DNA: TGTGCCAGCTCACCATCGGACAGGGCCCCGATAAGTAACTATGGCTACACCTTC. Its protein is CASSPSDRAPISNYGYTF.